This passage covers 18 T cell receptor beta chains from one sample sequenced in a study of shared clonotypes between healthy human individuals. The protocol was immunoSEQ multiplex PCR, while the TCRdb copy is restricted to in-frame clones and leaves out a portion. The sample has nearly 750,000 clones, over 55% seen once; the top ten hold under 2%. The sequenced sample consisted of memory CD4+ T cells sorted from blood. The subset is: CD45RA-negative fraction. Receptors originate from a woman aged 30 to 39 in good health.

This sequence joins TRBV5-1 and TRBJ2-2; tentative D call: TRBD2 (6 bases). The germline V gene encodes CDR1 SGHRS and CDR2 YFSETQ. The CDR3 runs to 15 residues. V lost 4 bases, J lost 3 bases, and 13 bases lay in between. The CDR3 loop is CASSPKGTYTGELFF. The DNA of the CDR3 is TGCGCCAGCAGCCCAAAGGGGACTTACACCGGGGAGCTGTTTTTT.

The chain couples TRBV5-4 to TRBJ1-2; no firm D call. Trimming cost V 6 bases and J 9 bases, with 24 bases left between them. CDR1 is SGHNT, CDR2 YYREEE, per germline (reference sequence). The CDR3 is 15 amino acids. The CDR3 nucleotides are TGTGCCAGCATGGGAACTAAAGCTCCCCGGGAGAGCTACACCTTC. The encoded protein is CASMGTKAPRESYTF.

This clone was counted a single time. CDR3 DNA sequence: TGTGCCAGCCAGGGAAAGGGCTACACCTTC. This sequence encodes CASQGKGYTF. This rearrangement joins TRBV25-1 to TRBJ1-2; weak D call: TRBD1 (5 bases). There are 10 residues in the CDR3. Germline CDR1 and CDR2: MGHDK and SYGVNS. Trimming removed 8 bases from V and 8 bases from J, with 9 bases in between.

This clone was seen once. The chain is built from TRBV15 and TRBJ1-4; 7 bases are a match to TRBD1. The CDR3 has 15 amino acids. The V gene's germline CDR1 is LNHNV and CDR2 YYDKDF (reference sequence). V gave up 3 bases and J gave up 2 bases; unmatched junction bases: 3. The CDR3 region is CATSRTGITNEKLFF. The CDR3 DNA sequence: TGTGCCACCAGCAGGACAGGGATTACTAATGAAAAACTGTTTTTT. The whole variable domain, filled in from reference TRBV15 and TRBJ1-4, reads DAMVIQNPRYQVTQFGKPVTLSCSQTLNHNVMYWYQQKSSQAPKLLFHYYDKDFNNEADTPDNFQSRRPNTSFCFLDIRSPGLGDTAMYLCATSRTGITNEKLFFGSGTQLSVL.

The chain has TRBV28 and TRBJ1-1; 7 bases are a match to TRBD1. Germline lookup yields CDR1 MDHEN and CDR2 SYDVKM. This CDR3 region has 14 residues. The ends lost 7 bases at V and 7 bases at J; junction bases unmatched: 12. As DNA, the CDR3 is TGTGCCAGCACCAAGGGTGGGACAGCGGGTGAAGCTTTCTTT. The encoded protein is CASTKGGTAGEAFF.

This clone showed up just a few times. The chain has TRBV5-4 and TRBJ2-1, with 7 positions matching TRBD1. The CDR3 is 12 amino acids. With V trimmed by 2 bases and J by 8 bases, 1 base remained unmatched. Germline loops: CDR1 SGHNT, CDR2 YYREEE (reference sequence). The CDR3 bases are TGTGCCAGCAGCTTTACAGGGGATGAGCAGTTCTTC. Protein product: CASSFTGDEQFF.

The gene calls are TRBV4-1 and TRBJ2-1, with 12 bases lining up with TRBD2. The V gene's germline CDR1 is MGHRA and CDR2 YSYEKL. Trimming took 0 bases from V and 7 from J; bases not matched to a gene: 16. This CDR3 has 20 residues. The CDR3 DNA is TGCGCCAGCAGCCAAGAGATAGGCCTAGCGGGAGGGCCTACGTGGAATGAGCAGTTCTTC. It translates to CASSQEIGLAGGPTWNEQFF.

This rearrangement joins TRBV29-1 to TRBJ2-3; 9 nucleotides match TRBD2. This CDR3 is built from 15 residues. Germline V gene sequence: CDR1 SQVTM, CDR2 ANQGSEA. V gave up 4 bases and J gave up 2 bases; unmatched junction bases: 7. This CDR3 reads CSVAVASGTTDTQYF. The CDR3 bases are TGCAGCGTTGCCGTGGCTAGCGGGACCACAGATACGCAGTATTTT.

The rearrangement uses TRBV7-2 and TRBJ2-7; D remains ambiguous. Germline CDR1 reads SGHTA; CDR2 reads FQGNSA. The CDR3 has 14 residues. V was cut by 4 bases and J by 0 bases, with 10 bases left in between. CDR3 region: CASSSYFSSYEQYF. CDR3 nucleotides: TGTGCCAGCAGCTCTTACTTCAGCTCCTACGAGCAGTACTTC.

This clone came up a few times. The J gene is TRBJ1-1, the V gene TRBV5-6; D ambiguous. Trimming left V 7 bases short and J 0 bases short, with 13 bases between. This CDR3 comprises 14 residues. CDR1 is SGHDT and CDR2 is YYEEEE in the germline V gene. In nucleotides, the CDR3 is TGTGCCAGCTGGGCGATGCTCATGAACACTGAAGCTTTCTTT. Translation: CASWAMLMNTEAFF.

The chain has TRBV28 and TRBJ2-7, with 7 bases aligning to TRBD2. Trimming at V came to 7 bases and at J to 1 base, leaving 7 bases not matched to a gene. This CDR3 contains 14 residues. In germline, CDR1 is MDHEN, CDR2 SYDVKM. CDR3 in DNA: TGTGCCAGCAAGGTGAGCGGGGCTTCCTACGAGCAGTACTTC. Translating it yields CASKVSGASYEQYF.

The chain links TRBV18 to TRBJ2-7; D unclear. The CDR3 totals 16 residues. Between the trimmed V and J ends, which lost 2 bases and 0 bases, there was a span of 14 bases. Germline CDR1 reads KGHSH; CDR2 reads LQKENI. The CDR3 sequence: CASSPTGGSLSYEQYF. The CDR3 DNA reads as TGTGCCAGCTCACCAACCGGCGGATCTCTCTCCTACGAGCAGTACTTC.

The rearrangement joins TRBV19 to TRBJ2-7, with TRBD2 matching 9 bases. V was clipped by 5 bases and J by 4 bases; unmatched bases: 6. This CDR3 is 14 amino acids long. From germline, CDR1 is LNHDA and CDR2 SQIVND (reference sequence). The CDR3 DNA is TGTGCCAGTAGTGGATTAGCGGGAGAGTACGAGCAGTACTTC. It is translated as CASSGLAGEYEQYF.

This clone was seen repeatedly, ten times or more. V and J are TRBV11-1 and TRBJ2-4; maybe TRBD2 (6 bases). The CDR3 contains 13 residues. Germline V gene sequence: CDR1 SGHAT, CDR2 FQDESV (reference sequence). The V end was cut by 2 bases, the J end by 5 bases, with 7 bases between. As DNA, the CDR3 is TGTGCCAGCAGCTTATCGGGAGAAAACATTCAGTACTTC. It yields the protein CASSLSGENIQYF.

The chain combines TRBV7-7 with TRBJ2-3; 8 nucleotides match TRBD2. The V and J ends lost 3 bases and 1 base, in that order; junction bases with no gene match: 3. This CDR3 region has 15 residues. CDR1 is SSHAT, CDR2 FNYEAQ, per germline (reference sequence). This CDR3 is CASSLGLEGTDTQYF. The CDR3 nucleotides are TGTGCCAGCAGCTTGGGACTAGAGGGCACAGATACGCAGTATTTT.

The CDR3 loop reads CASSEGTNLMNTEAFF. DNA for the CDR3: TGTGCCAGCAGTGAAGGTACAAACCTCATGAACACTGAAGCTTTCTTT. The rearrangement links TRBV25-1 to TRBJ1-1; D call uncertain. CDR3 size: 16 residues. Trimming shortened V by 2 bases and J by 0 bases, and 13 bases separated the two germline ends. Germline V gene lookup returns CDR1 MGHDK and CDR2 SYGVNS.

The CDR3 region is CASSPPGGGAYEQYF. CDR3 DNA sequence: TGTGCCAGCAGCCCCCCGGGAGGGGGAGCCTACGAGCAGTACTTC. The chain uses TRBV7-2 and TRBJ2-7, with TRBD2 matching 8 bases. Germline V gene sequence: CDR1 SGHTA, CDR2 FQGNSA. The length of the CDR3 is 15 residues. The V gene end was trimmed by 5 bases and the J gene end by 2 bases; junction bases not matched to a gene: 8.

V and J are TRBV6-1 and TRBJ1-2; 7 nucleotides match TRBD1. The CDR3 totals 15 residues. Germline V CDR1 and CDR2: MNHNS, SASEGT. J lost 6 bases, V lost 2 bases, and 9 bases had no gene match. The chain's CDR3 is CASSEQDRIVDGYTF. The CDR3 DNA is TGTGCCAGCAGTGAACAGGACAGGATAGTAGATGGCTACACCTTC.